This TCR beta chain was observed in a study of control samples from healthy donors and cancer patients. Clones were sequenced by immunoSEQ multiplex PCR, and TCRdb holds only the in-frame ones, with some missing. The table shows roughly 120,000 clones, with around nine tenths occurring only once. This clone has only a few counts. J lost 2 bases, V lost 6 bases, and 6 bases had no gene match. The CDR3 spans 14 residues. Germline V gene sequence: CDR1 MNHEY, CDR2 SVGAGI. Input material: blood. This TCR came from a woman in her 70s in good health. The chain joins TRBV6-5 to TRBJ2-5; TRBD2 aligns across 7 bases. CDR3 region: CASSPPGGQETQYF. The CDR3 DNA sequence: TGTGCCAGCAGCCCCCCGGGGGGTCAAGAGACCCAGTACTTC.